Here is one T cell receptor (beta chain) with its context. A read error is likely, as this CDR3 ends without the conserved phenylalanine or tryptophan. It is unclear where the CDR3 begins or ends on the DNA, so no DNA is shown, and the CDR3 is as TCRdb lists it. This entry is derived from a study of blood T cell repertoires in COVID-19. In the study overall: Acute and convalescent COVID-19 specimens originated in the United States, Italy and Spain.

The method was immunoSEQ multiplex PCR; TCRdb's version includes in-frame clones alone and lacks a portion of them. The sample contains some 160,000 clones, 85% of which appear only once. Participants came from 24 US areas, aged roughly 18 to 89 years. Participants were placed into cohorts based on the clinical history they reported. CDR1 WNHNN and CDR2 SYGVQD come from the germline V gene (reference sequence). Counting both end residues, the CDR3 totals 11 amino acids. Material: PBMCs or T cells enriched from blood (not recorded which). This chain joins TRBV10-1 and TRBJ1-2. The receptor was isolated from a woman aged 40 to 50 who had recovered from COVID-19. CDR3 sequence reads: CASSDPLPLAS.